Sequencing of this T cell receptor beta chain was carried out in a study of cytomegalovirus exposure and HLA in healthy donors. With regard to this clone: Its antigen remains unknown.

This CDR3 spans 14 amino acids. V shed 3 bases and J shed 3 bases, with 9 bases lying between them. Germline V CDR1 and CDR2: KGHSH, LQKENI. The PCR ran on 60 Vbeta and 13 Jbeta primers. As handled by the study authors: In a later analysis, 75 million to 95 million unique TCR beta chains included roughly 11 million shared by two or more donors. Method: immunoSEQ multiplex PCR; TCRdb's copy keeps in-frame clones and lacks some. The DNA was the basis for D and trimming; V, J and clone size are from that table. The sample has about 140,000 clones, approximately 84% seen once. Study observations and caveats: Across donors, presence/absence analyses took sequencing depth to be roughly uniform.

Donors consisted of healthy bone marrow donors. Unrecorded immune exposure was likely among donors, who were nominally healthy when sampled. Sequencing used PBMCs. The receptor comes from a man in his thirties or forties in good health and CMV-seropositive. V is TRBV18 and J is TRBJ2-4; unclear D gene. CDR3 loop: CASSPAAVKNIQYF. In nucleotides, the CDR3 is TGTGCCAGCTCACCGGCGGCCGTCAAAAACATTCAGTACTTC. Full variable domain (remainder filled in from reference TRBV18 and TRBJ2-4): NAGVMQNPRHLVRRRGQEARLRCSPMKGHSHVYWYRQLPEEGLKFMVYLQKENIIDESGMPKERFSAEFPKEGPSILRIQQVVRGDSAAYFCASSPAAVKNIQYFGAGTRLSVL.